This passage covers 11 T cell receptor beta chains from one sample sequenced in a study of response to subunit inactivated influenza vaccine. A single record per CDR3 protein comes from TCRdb applying MiXCR to the RT-PCR reads. The sample includes 500,000 or so distinct CDR3 sequences, approximately 16% seen only once; the top ten take 2.5% to 3.5%. This material consisted of CD4+ T cells sorted from PBMCs, taken about 23 months after vaccination. These receptors were taken from a man in his fifties or sixties who received an inactivated influenza vaccine.

For this clonotype: Being one base from a much bigger clone, this may be a read error. The chain uses TRBV2 and TRBJ1-2, with 9 bases identical to TRBD1. Losses at the gene ends were 6 bases for V and 0 bases for J; bases not matched to a gene: 5. CDR3 length: 15 residues. CDR1 and CDR2 (germline): SNHLY, FYNNEI. CDR3 amino acids: CASSGQGRTNYGYTF. The CDR3 nucleotides are TGTGCCAGCAGCGGACAGGGGCGAACTAACTATGGCTACACCTTC. The entire variable domain, with the rest obtained from reference TRBV2 and TRBJ1-2, is as follows: EPEVTQTPSHQVTQMGQEVILRCVPISNHLYFYWYRQILGQKVEFLVSFYNNEISEKSEIFDDQFSVERPDGSNFTLKIRSTKLEDSAMYFCASSGQGRTNYGYTFGSGTRLTVV.

V is TRBV20-1 and J is TRBJ2-7; D gene uncertain. The ends were cut back, 2 bases at V and 3 bases at J, with 14 bases in the middle. Per the germline V gene, CDR1 is DFQATT and CDR2 is SNEGSKA (reference sequence). This CDR3 is 14 amino acids long. The CDR3 loop is CSARHGQAVYEQYF. DNA of the CDR3: TGCAGTGCTAGACACGGCCAGGCGGTCTACGAGCAGTACTTC.

V usage is TRBV18 and J usage is TRBJ2-3; tentative D call: TRBD2 (5 bases). The CDR3 is 15 residues long. Trimming left V 3 bases short and J 0 bases short, with 10 bases between. The germline V gene has CDR1 KGHSH and CDR2 LQKENI. The CDR3 DNA reads TGTGCCAGCTCACCGAGCGGAGCTAGCACAGATACGCAGTATTTT. Translated, it gives CASSPSGASTDTQYF.

The chain is built from TRBV9 and TRBJ2-3, with unresolved D. CDR3 length: 14 amino acids. V gave up 0 bases and J gave up 6 bases, with 11 bases separating them. Per the germline V gene, CDR1 is SGDLS and CDR2 is YYNGEE. The CDR3 bases are TGTGCCAGCAGCGTAGCAAACCTCCCTGATACGCAGTATTTT. As protein: CASSVANLPDTQYF.

The chain joins TRBV19 to TRBJ1-1, with 7 bases lining up with TRBD1. The CDR3 contains 14 residues. The V gene end was trimmed by 6 bases and the J gene end by 4 bases; junction bases not matched to a gene: 8. Germline V gives CDR1 LNHDA, CDR2 SQIVND (reference sequence). The CDR3 nucleotides read TGTGCCAGTAGCCGCGCAGGGGGGAGCACTGAAGCTTTCTTT. It translates to CASSRAGGSTEAFF. The variable domain in full, with the rest retrieved from reference TRBV19 and TRBJ1-1, is DGGITQSPKYLFRKEGQNVTLSCEQNLNHDAMYWYRQDPGQGLRLIYYSQIVNDFQKGDIAEGYSVSREKKESFPLTVTSAQKNPTAFYLCASSRAGGSTEAFFGQGTRLTVV.

The gene calls are TRBV28 and TRBJ1-1; D not resolved. Germline V lookup: CDR1 MDHEN, CDR2 SYDVKM. The V and J ends lost 5 bases and 5 bases respectively, with 15 bases between them. The CDR3 loop spans 14 amino acids. CDR3 coding DNA: TGTGCCAGCAGTCCTCCACAGCGGTGGACTGAAGCTTTCTTT. It specifies CASSPPQRWTEAFF.

This chain's CDR3 is CASSSGTYNTEAFF. DNA of the CDR3: TGTGCCAGCAGCTCCGGGACATACAACACTGAAGCTTTCTTT. This chain connects TRBV7-3 to TRBJ1-1, with D perhaps matching TRBD1 (6 bases). The CDR3 spans 14 residues. Germline loops: CDR1 SGHTA, CDR2 FQGTGA. Trimming pared 4 bases from V and 2 bases from J, leaving 11 bases between.

The gene calls are TRBV4-1 and TRBJ1-1; D may be TRBD1 (5 bases). There are 13 residues in the CDR3. V lost 1 base, J lost 8 bases, and 11 bases lay in between. The germline CDR1 and CDR2 sequences are MGHRA and YSYEKL. CDR3 in DNA: TGCGCCAGCAGCCAAGTGGGGGACCTCGAAGCTTTCTTT. Encoded protein: CASSQVGDLEAFF.

This chain connects TRBV4-3 to TRBJ2-2, with D perhaps matching TRBD1 or TRBD2 (5 bases each). The CDR3 contains 15 residues. V shed 4 bases and J shed 1 base, with 10 bases lying between them. Germline CDR1 LGHNA, CDR2 YSLEER. The CDR3 reads CASSLGVLNTGELFF. The CDR3 coding sequence is TGCGCCAGCAGCCTGGGGGTGTTGAACACCGGGGAGCTGTTTTTT.

V and J are TRBV12-3 or TRBV12-4 and TRBJ1-5; 11 nucleotides agree with TRBD1. V shed 4 bases, J shed 4 bases, and the junction held 6 bases outside the gene matches. The CDR3 sequence is 16 residues long. The CDR3 region has the DNA TGTGCCAGCAGTTCCGCTGGACAGGGGGCTAATCAGCCCCAGCATTTT. The encoded protein is CASSSAGQGANQPQHF.

This sequence joins TRBV12-3 or TRBV12-4 and TRBJ1-6; no clear D. There are 12 residues in the CDR3. V lost 3 bases, J lost 9 bases, and 6 bases lay in between. The CDR3 here is CASSFLGSPLHF. CDR3 coding DNA: TGTGCCAGCAGTTTTTTAGGTTCACCCCTCCACTTT.